This record covers a single T cell receptor (beta chain). The sample is drawn from a study of blood T cell repertoires in COVID-19. In the study overall: The analysed material was cDNA or gDNA that came from T cells, B-cell-depleted T cells, or PBMCs.

As handled by the study authors: Amplification of reference gene primers was used by the study to estimate nucleated cell counts. Sequencing was performed with immunoSEQ multiplex PCR; in TCRdb, only in-frame clones are kept and a portion is missing. Clone size and the V and J calls come from that table; the DNA yielded D and trimming. The sample includes 150,000 to 200,000 clones, 88% of them seen just once. V shed 2 bases and J shed 4 bases, with 17 bases lying between them. Germline loops: CDR1 SGHTA, CDR2 FQGNSA. The CDR3 has 16 amino acids. The TCR comes from a human donor in a cohort sampled during active COVID-19. This sequence joins TRBV7-2 and TRBJ1-2; D is uncertain. What was sequenced was peripheral blood. The DNA of the CDR3 is TGTGCCAGCAGCTTATTGATGGCGAGTCGGGGCTATGGCTACACCTTC. It yields the protein CASSLLMASRGYGYTF. The entire variable domain, with the rest obtained from reference TRBV7-2 and TRBJ1-2, is as follows: GAGVSQSPSNKVTEKGKDVELRCDPISGHTALYWYRQSLGQGLEFLIYFQGNSAPDKSGLPSDRFSAERTGGSVSTLTIQRTQQEDSAVYLCASSLLMASRGYGYTFGSGTRLTVV.